Sequencing of this TCR beta chain was carried out in a study of beta chain features in type 1 diabetes. Turning to the study itself: Sorted cells from all samples, numbering about 100,000,000, were examined. Study outcomes and limitations: People with Type 1 diabetes carried modestly yet significantly shorter TCRB CDR3s in all four CD4+ subsets.

The entirety of the isolated RNA underwent reverse transcription, so expressed TCRB transcripts were sequenced. TCRdb's copy holds only in-frame clones and misses some; the assay was immunoSEQ multiplex PCR. The repertoire includes roughly 290,000 clones, approximately 15% of them detected once, and less than 0.02% sits in the top ten. Purity exceeded 95% in all sorted populations. The germline gives CDR1 SGHTA, CDR2 FQGNSA. Trimming pared 4 bases from V and 6 bases from J, leaving 13 bases between. The CDR3 is made up of 15 amino acids. This clone occurred a few times. What it binds is unknown. Sequenced material: naive CD4+ T cells from blood. This sequence was found in a man between 18 and 29 years old with type 1 diabetes. V gene TRBV7-2 combines with J gene TRBJ1-6; D is unclear. The CDR3 sequence: CASSSGRLGNSPLHF. Written as DNA, the CDR3 is TGTGCCAGCAGCTCCGGCAGGCTTGGTAATTCACCCCTCCACTTT.